The rows below give T cell receptor beta chains drawn from one sample of a study of shared clonotypes between healthy human individuals. TCRdb's table, derived via immunoSEQ multiplex PCR, lists solely in-frame clones and lacks some. The sample includes 660,000 or so clones, approximately 96% of them seen just once. The sequencing sample was made of naive CD8+ T cells sorted from blood. The receptors come from a woman between 25 and 40 years old in good health. The CDR3 runs from the conserved cysteine through the conserved F or W. D genes are given only for firm matches. Only some rows state a clone size, as once, few, many or a class for expanded clones.

clone size	J gene	CDR3 length	D gene	V gene	CDR3 protein	CDR3 DNA
.	TRBJ2-5	13	.	TRBV5-6	CASSPDSQETQYF	TGTGCCAGCAGCCCGGACAGTCAAGAGACCCAGTACTTC
.	TRBJ2-7	16	TRBD2	TRBV5-4	CASSSGTSGTLYEQYF	TGTGCCAGCAGCTCCGGGACTAGCGGGACCCTCTACGAGCAGTACTTC
once	TRBJ2-7	12	.	TRBV7-6	CASSSTNYEQYF	TGTGCCAGCAGCTCCACCAACTACGAGCAGTACTTC
.	TRBJ2-1	16	.	TRBV27	CASSYYGGAPYNEQFF	TGTGCCAGCAGTTACTATGGGGGGGCACCTTACAATGAGCAGTTCTTC
.	TRBJ2-3	14	.	TRBV29-1	CSVDLETSTDTQYF	TGCAGCGTCGATCTTGAAACTAGCACAGATACGCAGTATTTT
.	TRBJ2-7	13	.	TRBV2	CASSEGGSYEQYF	TGTGCCAGCAGTGAGGGGGGCTCCTACGAGCAGTACTTC
once	TRBJ1-2	15	.	TRBV27	CASSSGSGLNYGYTF	TGTGCCAGCAGTTCAGGCTCGGGCCTTAACTATGGCTACACCTTC
.	TRBJ2-5	13	.	TRBV4-2	CASSQEQGWEQYF	TGTGCCAGCAGCCAGGAACAGGGTTGGGAGCAGTACTTC
.	TRBJ2-1	16	.	TRBV5-6	CASSEWAGSSYNEQFF	TGTGCCAGCAGCGAATGGGCAGGGAGCTCCTACAATGAGCAGTTCTTC
.	TRBJ2-3	15	.	TRBV19	CASSIFAGSTDTQYF	TGTGCCAGTAGTATATTTGCGGGCAGCACAGATACGCAGTATTTT
.	TRBJ1-2	14	.	TRBV28	CASRDLVLGYGYTF	TGTGCCAGCAGGGACCTTGTACTTGGCTATGGCTACACCTTC
.	TRBJ2-1	17	.	TRBV19	CASSIVDIASSYNEQFF	TGTGCCAGTAGTATAGTTGACATAGCGAGCTCCTACAATGAGCAGTTCTTC
.	TRBJ2-3	15	TRBD2	TRBV13	CASSPGLAGTDTQYF	TGTGCCAGCAGCCCGGGACTAGCGGGGACAGATACGCAGTATTTT
.	TRBJ1-3	14	.	TRBV27	CASSFGGSGNTIYF	TGTGCCAGCAGTTTTGGCGGGTCTGGAAACACCATATATTTT
.	TRBJ2-7	16	.	TRBV10-2	CASSEAPGGAGYEQYF	TGCGCCAGCAGTGAGGCCCCGGGGGGCGCTGGGTACGAGCAGTACTTC
.	TRBJ2-1	16	.	TRBV25-1	CASSEWFSQVYNEQFF	TGTGCCAGCAGTGAATGGTTCTCCCAAGTCTACAATGAGCAGTTCTTC
.	TRBJ2-3	18	TRBD2	TRBV4-1	CASSQSLRLAGTGDTQYF	TGCGCCAGCAGCCAATCCCTCCGACTAGCGGGGACAGGGGATACGCAGTATTTT
.	TRBJ2-7	12	.	TRBV5-4	CASSSSPNEQYF	TGTGCCAGCAGCTCCTCCCCCAACGAGCAGTACTTC
once	TRBJ2-1	15	TRBD2	TRBV30	CAWGTSGRVFNEQFF	TGTGCCTGGGGGACTAGCGGGAGGGTATTTAATGAGCAGTTCTTC
.	TRBJ2-3	15	TRBD2	TRBV4-1	CASSQGLAGADTQYF	TGCGCCAGCAGCCAAGGACTAGCGGGAGCAGATACGCAGTATTTT
.	TRBJ2-2	15	.	TRBV2	CASSKGVTNTGELFF	TGTGCCAGCAGCAAGGGGGTGACGAACACCGGGGAGCTGTTTTTT
once	TRBJ2-7	15	.	TRBV4-1	CASSQDLGLTYEQYF	TGCGCCAGCAGCCAAGATTTGGGACTCACCTACGAGCAGTACTTC
.	TRBJ2-5	13	TRBD1	TRBV7-9	CASNTQGVVAQYF	TGTGCCAGTAACACACAGGGGGTTGTCGCCCAGTACTTC
.	TRBJ2-1	13	.	TRBV14	CASSPGLLNEQFF	TGTGCCAGCAGCCCCGGTTTGCTTAATGAGCAGTTCTTC
.	TRBJ2-1	16	.	TRBV4-2	CASSQDWVGESDEQFF	TGTGCCAGCAGCCAAGACTGGGTTGGGGAGTCGGATGAGCAGTTCTTC
.	TRBJ2-7	13	.	TRBV7-9	CASSYGTSYEQYF	TGTGCCAGCAGCTACGGGACATCCTACGAGCAGTACTTC
.	TRBJ2-7	14	TRBD2	TRBV27	CASSLAGGRSEQYF	TGTGCCAGCAGTCTAGCGGGAGGCCGTAGTGAGCAGTACTTC
.	TRBJ2-5	16	TRBD2	TRBV27	CASSSLSGGPRETQYF	TGTGCCAGCAGTTCCCTGTCGGGAGGCCCCAGGGAGACCCAGTACTTC
.	TRBJ1-1	14	TRBD1	TRBV14	CASSQTGTGWGAFF	TGTGCCAGCAGTCAGACCGGGACAGGGTGGGGCGCTTTCTTT
.	TRBJ2-7	13	.	TRBV28	CASSSFLAYEQYF	TGTGCCAGCAGCTCATTCCTAGCCTACGAGCAGTACTTC
.	TRBJ2-7	14	TRBD2	TRBV5-1	CASSPGTSGYEQYF	TGCGCCAGCAGCCCAGGGACTAGCGGGTACGAGCAGTACTTC
.	TRBJ2-7	16	.	TRBV27	CASNEPNNRDFYEQYF	TGTGCCAGCAACGAACCCAACAACCGGGACTTCTACGAGCAGTACTTC
once	TRBJ1-5	13	.	TRBV28	CASTPPDGRAQHF	TGTGCCAGCACTCCCCCTGACGGACGTGCCCAGCATTTT
once	TRBJ2-1	16	.	TRBV19	CASSPPGLVSYNEQFF	TGTGCCAGTAGCCCCCCAGGGCTAGTCTCCTACAATGAGCAGTTCTTC
once	TRBJ1-5	14	.	TRBV11-2	CASSDLLSNQPQHF	TGTGCCAGCAGCGATCTCCTTAGCAATCAGCCCCAGCATTTT
.	TRBJ1-5	14	TRBD1	TRBV27	CAFLQSTGGQPQHF	TGTGCCTTTTTACAGAGTACAGGGGGTCAGCCCCAGCATTTT
.	TRBJ2-7	15	TRBD1	TRBV11-1	CASSWGTGQGYEQYF	TGTGCCAGCAGCTGGGGGACAGGGCAGGGTTACGAGCAGTACTTC
.	TRBJ2-5	14	.	TRBV28	CASTFSGTQETQYF	TGTGCCAGCACCTTTTCTGGGACACAAGAGACCCAGTACTTC
.	TRBJ2-7	14	TRBD2	TRBV19	CASRRTSDSYEQYF	TGTGCCAGTAGAAGGACTAGCGACTCCTACGAGCAGTACTTC
.	TRBJ1-3	13	.	TRBV15	CATSRERRFTIYF	TGTGCCACCAGCAGAGAAAGGCGTTTCACCATATATTTT
.	TRBJ2-7	14	TRBD2	TRBV11-2	CATSLAGRSYEQYF	TGTGCCACCAGCCTAGCGGGTCGATCCTACGAGCAGTACTTC
.	TRBJ2-7	14	TRBD2	TRBV12-5	CASGLGLAAYEQYF	TGTGCTAGTGGTTTGGGACTAGCGGCCTACGAGCAGTACTTC
once	TRBJ2-1	14	.	TRBV5-6	CASSREFSYNEQFF	TGTGCCAGTAGCAGGGAATTCTCCTACAATGAGCAGTTCTTC
.	TRBJ1-5	13	.	TRBV27	CASSSWSNQPQHF	TGTGCCAGCAGCTCATGGAGCAATCAGCCCCAGCATTTT
.	TRBJ2-2	17	TRBD2	TRBV11-1	CASSLVTSGKNTGELFF	TGTGCCAGCAGCTTAGTGACTAGCGGGAAGAACACCGGGGAGCTGTTTTTT